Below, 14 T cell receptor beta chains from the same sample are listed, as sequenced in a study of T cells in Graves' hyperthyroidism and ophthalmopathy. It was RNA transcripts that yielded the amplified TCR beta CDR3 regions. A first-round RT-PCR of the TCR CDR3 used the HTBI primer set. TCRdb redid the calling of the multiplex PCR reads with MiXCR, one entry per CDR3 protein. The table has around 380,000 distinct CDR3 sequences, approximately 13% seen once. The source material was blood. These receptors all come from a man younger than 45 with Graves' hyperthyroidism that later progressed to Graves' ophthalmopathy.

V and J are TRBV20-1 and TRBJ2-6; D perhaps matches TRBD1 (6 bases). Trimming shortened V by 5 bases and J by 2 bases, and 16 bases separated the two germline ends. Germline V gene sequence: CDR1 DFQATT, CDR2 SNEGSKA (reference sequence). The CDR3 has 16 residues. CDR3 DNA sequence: TGCAGTGCTTGGGACAAATCAGTCACTGGGGCCAACGTCCTGACTTTC. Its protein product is CSAWDKSVTGANVLTF.

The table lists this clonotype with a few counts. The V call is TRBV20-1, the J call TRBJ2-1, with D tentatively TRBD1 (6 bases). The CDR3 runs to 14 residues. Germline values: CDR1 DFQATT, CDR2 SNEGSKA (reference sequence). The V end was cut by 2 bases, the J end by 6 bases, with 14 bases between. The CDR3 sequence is CSARRTVSPNEQFF. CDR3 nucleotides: TGCAGTGCTAGACGGACAGTCTCCCCCAATGAGCAGTTCTTC.

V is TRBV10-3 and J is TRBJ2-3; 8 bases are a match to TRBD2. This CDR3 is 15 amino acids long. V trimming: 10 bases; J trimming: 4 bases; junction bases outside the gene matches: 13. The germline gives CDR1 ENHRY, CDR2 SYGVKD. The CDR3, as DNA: TGTGCCAGCGGTCTAGCGGGTTACGTCCCAGATACGCAGTATTTT. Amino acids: CASGLAGYVPDTQYF.

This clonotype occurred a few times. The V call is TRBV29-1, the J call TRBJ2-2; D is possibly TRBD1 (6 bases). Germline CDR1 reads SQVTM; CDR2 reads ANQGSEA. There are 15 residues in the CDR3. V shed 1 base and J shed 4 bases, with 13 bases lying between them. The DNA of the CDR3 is TGCAGCGTTGAAGGCGGCAGGGGTGGCACCGGGGAGCTGTTTTTT. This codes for CSVEGGRGGTGELFF.

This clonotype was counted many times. In DNA form, the CDR3 reads TGTGCCTGGAGAGATCCCGGGACAGGTGGTTACGAGCAGTACTTC. Protein: CAWRDPGTGGYEQYF. The chain uses TRBV30 and TRBJ2-7, with 8 bases lining up with TRBD1. This CDR3 has 15 residues. J lost 4 bases, V lost 3 bases, and 11 bases had no gene match. Germline CDR1 and CDR2: GTSNPN and SVGIG (reference sequence). The entire variable domain, with the rest obtained from reference TRBV30 and TRBJ2-7, is as follows: SQTIHQWPATLVQPVGSPLSLECTVEGTSNPNLYWYRQAAGRGLQLLFYSVGIGQISSEVPQNLSASRPQDRQFILSSKKLLLSDSGFYLCAWRDPGTGGYEQYFGPGTRLTVT.

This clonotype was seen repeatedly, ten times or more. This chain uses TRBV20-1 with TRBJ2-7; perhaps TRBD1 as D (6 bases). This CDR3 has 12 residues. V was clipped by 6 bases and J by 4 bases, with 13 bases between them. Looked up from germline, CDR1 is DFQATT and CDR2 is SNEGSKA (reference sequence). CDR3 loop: CSAPDRTYEQYF. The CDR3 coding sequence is TGCAGTGCACCGGACAGAACGTACGAGCAGTACTTC.

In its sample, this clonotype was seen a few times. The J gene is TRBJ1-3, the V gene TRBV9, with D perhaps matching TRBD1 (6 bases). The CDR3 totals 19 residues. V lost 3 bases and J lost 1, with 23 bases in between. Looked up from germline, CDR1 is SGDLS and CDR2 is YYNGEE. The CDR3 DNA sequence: TGTGCCAGCAGCGCCCCCGGGGAGACAGACAGGAGTTCTGGAAACACCATATATTTT. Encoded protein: CASSAPGETDRSSGNTIYF.

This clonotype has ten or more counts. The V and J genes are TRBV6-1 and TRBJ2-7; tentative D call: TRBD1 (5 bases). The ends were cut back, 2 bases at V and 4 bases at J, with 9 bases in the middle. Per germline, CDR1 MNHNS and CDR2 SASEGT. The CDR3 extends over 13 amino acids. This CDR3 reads CASSETQGYEQYF. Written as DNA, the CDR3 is TGTGCCAGCAGTGAAACGCAGGGTTACGAGCAGTACTTC.

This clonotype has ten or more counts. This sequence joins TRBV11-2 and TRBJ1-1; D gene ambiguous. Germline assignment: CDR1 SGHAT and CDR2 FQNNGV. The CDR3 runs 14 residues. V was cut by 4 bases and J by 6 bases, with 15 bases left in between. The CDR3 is CASSSETRRAEAFF. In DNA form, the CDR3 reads TGTGCCAGCAGCTCCGAGACACGGAGGGCTGAAGCTTTCTTT.

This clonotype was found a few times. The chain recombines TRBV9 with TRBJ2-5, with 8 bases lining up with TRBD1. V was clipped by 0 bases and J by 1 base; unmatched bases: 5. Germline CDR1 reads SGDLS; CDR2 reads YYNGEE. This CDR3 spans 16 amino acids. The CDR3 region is CASSVVGQGSQETQYF. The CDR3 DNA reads TGTGCCAGCAGCGTAGTAGGACAGGGAAGCCAAGAGACCCAGTACTTC.

The CDR3 spells CSARVRRDSNQPQHF. The CDR3 DNA is TGCAGTGCTAGAGTCAGGCGGGATAGCAATCAGCCCCAGCATTTT. V is TRBV20-1 and J is TRBJ1-5; no clear D gene. CDR3 length: 15 amino acids. V lost 1 base and J lost 0, with 10 bases in between. The germline gives CDR1 DFQATT, CDR2 SNEGSKA (reference sequence).

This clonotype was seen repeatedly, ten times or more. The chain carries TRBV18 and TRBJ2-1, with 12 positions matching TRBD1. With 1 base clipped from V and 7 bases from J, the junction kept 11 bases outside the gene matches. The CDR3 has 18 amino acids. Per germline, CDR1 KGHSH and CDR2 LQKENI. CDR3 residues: CASSPRSPGQGAGNEQFF. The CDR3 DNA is TGTGCCAGCTCACCACGGTCACCGGGACAGGGGGCAGGGAATGAGCAGTTCTTC.

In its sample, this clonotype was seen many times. This CDR3 reads CASSEVKGQSYGYTF. Here the CDR3 DNA reads TGTGCCAGCAGTGAAGTCAAGGGGCAGAGCTATGGCTACACCTTC. V gene TRBV6-1 combines with J gene TRBJ1-2, with D possibly being TRBD1 (5 bases). The CDR3 runs 15 residues. V was trimmed by 1 base and J by 4 bases, leaving 13 bases between them. CDR1 is MNHNS and CDR2 is SASEGT in the germline V gene.

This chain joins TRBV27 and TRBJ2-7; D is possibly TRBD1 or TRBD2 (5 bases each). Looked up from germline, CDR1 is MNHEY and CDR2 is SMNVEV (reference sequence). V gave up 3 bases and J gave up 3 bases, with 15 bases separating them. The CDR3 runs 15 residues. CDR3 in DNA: TGTGCCAGCAGTTTCGGGTCGGGGACGGGCTACGAGCAGTACTTC. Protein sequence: CASSFGSGTGYEQYF.